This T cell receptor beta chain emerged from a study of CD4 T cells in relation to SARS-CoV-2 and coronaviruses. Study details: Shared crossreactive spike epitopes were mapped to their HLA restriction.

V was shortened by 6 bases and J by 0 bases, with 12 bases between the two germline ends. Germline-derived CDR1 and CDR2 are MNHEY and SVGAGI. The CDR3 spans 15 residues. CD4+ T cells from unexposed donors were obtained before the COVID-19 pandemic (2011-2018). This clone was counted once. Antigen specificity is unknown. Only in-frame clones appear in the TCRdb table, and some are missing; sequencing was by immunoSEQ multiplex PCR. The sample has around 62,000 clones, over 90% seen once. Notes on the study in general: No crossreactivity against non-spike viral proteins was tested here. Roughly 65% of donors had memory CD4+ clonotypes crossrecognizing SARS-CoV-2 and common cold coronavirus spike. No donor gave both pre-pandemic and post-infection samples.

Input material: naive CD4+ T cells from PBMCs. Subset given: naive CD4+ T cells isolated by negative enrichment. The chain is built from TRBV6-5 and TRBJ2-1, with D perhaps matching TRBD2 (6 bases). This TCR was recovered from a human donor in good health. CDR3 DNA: TGTGCCAGCAGAGATAGCGGAAGCTCCTACAATGAGCAGTTCTTC. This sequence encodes CASRDSGSSYNEQFF.